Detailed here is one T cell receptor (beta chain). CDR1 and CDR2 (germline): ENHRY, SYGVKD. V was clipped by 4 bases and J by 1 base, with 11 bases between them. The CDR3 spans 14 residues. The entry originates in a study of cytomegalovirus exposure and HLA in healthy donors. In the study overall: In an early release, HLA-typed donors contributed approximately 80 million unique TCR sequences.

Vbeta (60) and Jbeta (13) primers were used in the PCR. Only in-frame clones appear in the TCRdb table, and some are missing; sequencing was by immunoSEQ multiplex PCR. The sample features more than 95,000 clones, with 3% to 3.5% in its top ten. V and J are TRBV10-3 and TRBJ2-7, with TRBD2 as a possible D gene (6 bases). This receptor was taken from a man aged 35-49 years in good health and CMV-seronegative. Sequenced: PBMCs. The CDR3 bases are TGTGCCATCAGTGTGTCTAGCGCATCCTACGAGCAGTACTTC. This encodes CAISVSSASYEQYF.